This TCR beta chain is from a study of T cell repertoires in cytomegalovirus infection. Trimming stripped 1 base from V and 3 bases from J, with 12 bases between. Germline CDR1 is LNHNV and CDR2 is YYDKDF (reference sequence). The CDR3 has 15 residues. Each CDR3 protein gets one entry after TCRdb re-called the reads with MiXCR. The sample consists of fewer than 300,000 distinct CDR3 sequences, about 26% of them appearing once. The specimen was PBMCs. The source is a human donor in good health (CMV status not recorded). Some clones in this sample may be carry-over from other donors' samples. This chain joins TRBV15 and TRBJ1-1; D uncertain. The CDR3 here is CATSRAEATHTEAFF. The CDR3 region has the DNA TGTGCCACCAGCAGAGCCGAGGCCACGCACACTGAAGCTTTCTTT.